This T cell receptor (beta chain) was sequenced in a study of Graves' ophthalmopathy and Graves' hyperthyroidism (dated by TCRdb to about 2018). In the study overall: Hyperthyroidism was considered stable if no progression to ophthalmopathy occurred within 18 months of follow-up. To tell Graves' ophthalmopathy apart from Graves' hyperthyroidism, and to predict which patients would progress to ophthalmopathy, the study relied on TCR beta repertoire signatures. In total, some 130 blood samples were TCR-sequenced: 40 to 45 ophthalmopathy, roughly 77 hyperthyroidism and around 17 hyperthyroidism-to-ophthalmopathy patients. To explore V-J signatures that distinguish ophthalmopathy from hyperthyroidism, a discovery set of 100 patients was enrolled, made up of 40 to 45 with ophthalmopathy and 57 with stable hyperthyroidism. An independent validation cohort comprised 18 hyperthyroidism patients and 15 to 17 patients who later progressed from hyperthyroidism to ophthalmopathy. T-cell repertoires of thyroid tissue and blood were compared in six hyperthyroidism patients. Once sampling was done, hyperthyroidism patients were given methimazole at a starting dose of 30 mg daily, while ophthalmopathy patients were given high-dose intravenous methylprednisolone. The paper's findings and limits, for the study overall: In validation, the model predicted ophthalmopathy progression with more than 55% sensitivity and around 72% specificity; some 13 predicted patients were CT-confirmed with GO in a median of approximately six months. Most expanded thyroid clonotypes with frequency above 0.001 were also detected in blood, suggesting blood repertoires may reflect the thyroid immune response. Sample size was not statistically predetermined, and group allocation was not concealed from the investigators. Ophthalmopathy was separated from stable hyperthyroidism by the 13-signature model with roughly 88% sensitivity and about 83% specificity in cross-validation and with 80%/75% in the test set.

Trimming takes 5 bases off V and 1 base off J; junction bases not matched to a gene: 2. The germline V gene sets CDR1 to ENHRY and CDR2 to SYGVKD. CDR3 length: 14 amino acids, cysteine to phenylalanine. CDR3 DNA is the only sequence kept; it has 42 bases, read in frame from the first base. The table lists this clonotype with many counts. Its recognized antigen is unknown. The sample holds no much larger clone one base away, and base qualities are not on file. TCR beta CDR3 regions were amplified from RNA transcripts for repertoire sequencing. The first round of RT-PCR was done with HTBI primers and the Qiagen OneStep RT-PCR kit, and was followed by a second round of multiplex PCR, then size selection and purification. The libraries underwent paired-end sequencing with 100 bp reads on an Illumina HiSeq2000. In the paper's pipeline: Reads were processed with SOAPnuke, discarding reads with adapters, uncalled bases, mean Phred below 15, or no exact constant-primer or identifier match. COPE v1.2.5 was used to merge high-quality paired reads. Each unique nucleotide sequence was treated as a clonotype, and MiTCR v1.1 was used to align the clonotypes to the IMGT TRB V, D and J references. The analysis was limited to V-J combinations with a frequency above 0.0001, which together covered 99.2% of the repertoires. A TCR clonal expansion and chaos score per V-J combination was defined as the ratio of F50 clonal expansion to chaos observed in the TCRdist matrix. Welch's t-statistics and random forest were used to narrow the features down to 13 V-J combinations, which were then fed into a naive Bayes classifier. Thyroid-blood repertoire similarity was quantified with the Morisita-Horn index. The raw public reads went through TCRdb reprocessing: fastp at Q25, MiXCR clone calling, in-frame beta chains kept. CDR3 protein duplicates are merged, each entry listing the most common genes and DNA. For this entry, the V and J calls and clone size follow TCRdb and not the study's own pipeline. The sample contains approximately 540,000 distinct CDR3 sequences, just under 40% of them found a single time. 4% to 5% of the sample lies in the top ten.

Hyperthyroidism patients were newly diagnosed, with disease duration under 2 months, and aged 18 to 65 years. Patients with other autoimmune diseases, uncontrolled infections, pregnancy or lactation were excluded from the study. Diagnosis was based on clinical symptoms, serum thyroxine, TRAb, thyroid ultrasound and orbital computed tomography. Trizol reagent was used to extract the total RNA, and its quality was then checked on an Agilent 2100 Bioanalyzer. The TCR was taken from an adult man with Graves' hyperthyroidism. The chain employs TRBV10-3 and TRBJ1-5; the central 7 bases match TRBD1. Sequenced sample: peripheral blood or thyroid tissue (not recorded which). The nucleotide sequence is given as TGTGCCATCAGTCGGGACAGAAGCAATCAGCCCCAGCATTTT. This codes for CAISRDRSNQPQHF.